This TCR beta chain was sequenced in a study of shared clonotypes between healthy human individuals. Assay used: immunoSEQ multiplex PCR; TCRdb lists only in-frame clones, some missing. The table has around 1.6 million clones, roughly 98% seen once. CDR3 length equals 16 residues. The V end was cut by 6 bases, the J end by 6 bases, with 21 bases between. Germline V gene data show CDR1 as MDHEN and CDR2 as SYDVKM. The specimen sequenced was naive CD4+ T cells sorted from blood. Specified subset: CD45RA+ positively selected. The chain carries TRBV28 and TRBJ2-1, with D possibly TRBD2 on 6 matching bases. The source is a young man in good health. In DNA, the CDR3 is TGTGCCAGCAGGGGGGGTCCGGGTAGGGTCCCCAATGAGCAGTTCTTC. Protein: CASRGGPGRVPNEQFF.